Listed below are T cell receptor beta chains from one sample, sequenced in a study of cytomegalovirus exposure and HLA in healthy donors. Produced via immunoSEQ multiplex PCR; TCRdb's table is partial and in-frame only. The table records over 150,000 clones, around 86% of them present only once. The sample consisted of PBMCs. The receptors were sampled from a man aged 45-65 years in good health and CMV-seronegative. The conserved cysteine and the conserved F or W are not part of the CDR3 here.

V	CDR3
TRBV5-6	ASSLSGWGGNSPLH
TRBV18	ASSPDRGLSGNTIY
TRBV6-1	ASRRQGVTEAF
TRBV6-5	ASTSPAYEQY
TRBV2	ASSSPWTGSNSPLH
TRBV7-3	ASSLTSRVMNTEAF
TRBV11-2	ASSPQGLYGYT
TRBV6-5	ASGRAYNSPLH
TRBV5-6	ASRLLAGGLYEQY
TRBV10-1	ASSPGTTASNEQF
TRBV6-4	ASSDRGGTDTQY
TRBV7-9	ASSPMDSPPREQY
TRBV5-1	ASSSYSGRTAGELF
TRBV28	ASRTGSADGYT
TRBV6-1	ASSEPGQATNNEKLF
TRBV7-3	ASSTISGGGETQY
TRBV6-5	ASSYNLALSYNEQF
TRBV6-1	ASSDSGQGRTEAF
TRBV7-2	ASRPTSGGGTGELF
TRBV10-1	ASSEDSQY
TRBV7-2	ASSLVSGGREQY
TRBV28	ASTPGVALYLYEQY
TRBV30	AWSVNGQGWSGNTIY
TRBV5-1	ASSSEPRAGELF
TRBV27	ASSFRGLGTEAF
TRBV7-9	ASSSVGGGHNEQF
TRBV27	ATRETSWTGELF
TRBV6-4	ASSDKQGTDTQY
TRBV21-1	ASNPPLQGEEEPQH
TRBV18	ASSRTYRDNEQF
TRBV30	AWKGKGNSPLH